These T cell receptor beta chains were read from a single sample in a study of technical replicates of blood from a few donors. Libraries were prepared by immunoSEQ multiplex PCR; TCRdb keeps only in-frame clonotypes and omits some of them. The sample consists of 40,000 to 60,000 clones, 80% to 95% of them appearing once. The sample comprised PBMCs. The receptors were sampled from a human donor in good health. Some clones in this sample may be carry-over from other donors' samples. CDR3s include the opening cysteine and the closing phenylalanine or tryptophan. The D gene is left open where the match is weak.

j_call | d_call | v_call | cdr3_nt | cdr3_aa
TRBJ1-5 | - | TRBV11-3 | TGTGCCAGCAGCTTATTGGAACAGGGTGGTCAGCCCCAGCATTTT | CASSLLEQGGQPQHF
TRBJ2-3 | TRBD1 | TRBV5-1 | TGCGCCAGCAGCTTGGGGGGACAGAGCACAGATACGCAGTATTTT | CASSLGGQSTDTQYF
TRBJ1-6 | - | TRBV7-6 | TGTGCCAGCAGCTCAGCCCGGAATTCACCCCTCCACTTT | CASSSARNSPLHF
TRBJ2-1 | TRBD2 | TRBV5-6 | TGTGCCAGCAGCTTGGAGGGACTAGCTCGGACGACTGAGCAGTTCTTC | CASSLEGLARTTEQFF
TRBJ2-7 | TRBD2 | TRBV5-4 | TGTGCCAGCAGCCTACTTACTAGCGGGGGGCTTCCCTACGAGCAGTACTTC | CASSLLTSGGLPYEQYF
TRBJ2-1 | TRBD2 | TRBV5-1 | TGCGCCAGCAGCGGGGGACTAGCGACCTACAATGAGCAGTTCTTC | CASSGGLATYNEQFF
TRBJ2-7 | TRBD1 | TRBV30 | TGTGCCTGGAGACGAGGGCAGGGGGCCTACGAGCAGTACTTC | CAWRRGQGAYEQYF
TRBJ2-1 | TRBD1 | TRBV25-1 | TGTGCTGCCTCCGGGACAGGGGTGTGGGAGCAGTTCTTC | CAASGTGVWEQFF
TRBJ1-3 | - | TRBV7-2 | TGTGCCAGCAGCTCCCTCGGGAGCTCTGGAAACACCATATATTTT | CASSSLGSSGNTIYF
TRBJ1-1 | - | TRBV5-1 | TGCGCCAGCAGCTTTCAGGGGAGCACTGAAGCTTTCTTT | CASSFQGSTEAFF
TRBJ2-7 | TRBD2 | TRBV9 | TGTGCCAGCAGCCCGGCGGGGGGATGGAGCGAGCAGTACTTC | CASSPAGGWSEQYF
TRBJ1-2 | TRBD1 | TRBV2 | TGTGCCAGCAGGGCGGGACAGAACAACTATGGCTACACCTTC | CASRAGQNNYGYTF